Each of the 7 T cell receptor beta chains below was sequenced from the same sample in a study of T cell repertoires in cytomegalovirus infection. These receptors have no identified antigens. TCRdb itself ran the reads through MiXCR, one entry per CDR3 protein. Among just under 500,000 distinct CDR3 sequences listed, 25% to 35% were seen once. The specimen comprised cultured PBMCs, sampled from culture after CMV antigen stimulation. The receptors here all came from a human donor in good health (CMV status not recorded). Some clones in this sample may be carry-over from other donors' samples.

The J gene is TRBJ2-2, the V gene TRBV7-2; tentatively, D is TRBD2 (6 bases). Trimming shortened V by 7 bases and J by 6 bases, and 15 bases separated the two germline ends. This CDR3 region has 14 residues. Germline V gene lookup returns CDR1 SGHTA and CDR2 FQGNSA. CDR3 sequence: CASIKRAGPGELFF. The CDR3 DNA follows: TGTGCCAGCATCAAAAGGGCGGGGCCCGGGGAGCTGTTTTTT.

This clonotype was found many times. V is TRBV7-8 and J is TRBJ2-7, with TRBD2 identical over 9 bases. The germline V gene encodes CDR1 SGHVS and CDR2 FQNEAQ. The CDR3 sequence is 21 residues long. The J segment lost 2 bases and the V segment lost 5 bases, leaving 25 bases of the junction unmatched. The CDR3 DNA sequence: TGTGCCAGCAGCGCTCGCTCGGTTAGCGGGAGTTTACTAAGTAAGACCTACGAGCAGTACGTC. Translation gives CASSARSVSGSLLSKTYEQYV.

V usage is TRBV29-1 and J usage is TRBJ1-4, with D unclear. Trimming removed 6 bases from V and 1 base from J, with 12 bases in between. The CDR3 has 14 residues. From germline, CDR1 is SQVTM and CDR2 ANQGSEA. Written as DNA, the CDR3 is TGCAGCGTCTCCGGAGGGAGAACTAATGAAAAACTGTTTTTT. Amino acid sequence: CSVSGGRTNEKLFF.

The V gene is TRBV6-6, the J gene TRBJ1-6, with D perhaps TRBD1 (5 bases). V dropped 0 bases and J dropped 1 base, with 10 bases sitting between them. The CDR3 length is 17 residues. Looked up from germline, CDR1 is MNHNY and CDR2 is SVGAGI (reference sequence). The CDR3 region has the DNA TGTGCCAGCAGTTACTCGGCAGGGAGTTCCTATAATTCACCCCTCCACTTT. This encodes CASSYSAGSSYNSPLHF.

This clonotype came up a few times. This chain joins TRBV6-5 and TRBJ2-2; 10 bases line up with TRBD2. Germline assignment: CDR1 MNHEY and CDR2 SVGAGI. This CDR3 is built from 17 residues. J lost 3 bases, V lost 2 bases, and 6 bases had no gene match. This chain's CDR3 is CASSYSLAGADTGELFF. CDR3 DNA sequence: TGTGCCAGCAGTTACAGCCTAGCGGGAGCGGACACCGGGGAGCTGTTTTTT.

The chain recombines TRBV18 with TRBJ2-5; D uncertain. This CDR3 has 13 residues. Germline CDR1 is KGHSH and CDR2 is LQKENI. V was cut by 10 bases and J by 4 bases, with 16 bases left in between. The CDR3: CATSGQVGETQYF. DNA for the CDR3: TGTGCCACGTCCGGGCAGGTGGGAGAGACCCAGTACTTC.

This clonotype was seen more than once but under ten times. V is TRBV20-1 and J is TRBJ1-1, with a possible D match to TRBD1 (5 bases). The ends were cut back, 0 bases at V and 7 bases at J, with 12 bases in the middle. The germline gives CDR1 DFQATT, CDR2 SNEGSKA (reference sequence). CDR3 length: 13 residues. The CDR3 loop reads CSAREGYRYEAFF. DNA for the CDR3: TGCAGTGCTAGAGAGGGATACAGGTATGAAGCTTTCTTT.